One T cell receptor (beta chain) is described in this entry. The antigen remains unidentified. The length of the CDR3 is 16 residues. Germline CDR1 is MNHEY and CDR2 is SVGAGI. V shed 4 bases and J 2 bases; nucleotides not matched to a gene: 2. TCRdb reanalysed the reads using MiXCR and keeps one entry per CDR3 protein. Of some 150,000 distinct CDR3 sequences listed, 23% are singletons. The data are from a study of T cell repertoires in cytomegalovirus infection. In the study overall: CMV infection together with matching HLA type was indicated by public TCR beta signatures.

General study results and limits: Dominating the ex vivo response were HLA-C-restricted CMV-specific TCR beta clonotypes.

Material for sequencing was PBMCs. V and J are TRBV6-5 and TRBJ2-6; TRBD1 agrees at 10 bases. The clonotype originates from a human donor in good health (CMV status not recorded). Some clones in this sample may be carry-over from other donors' samples. The chain's CDR3 is CASSSTGGAGANVLTF. CDR3 bases: TGTGCCAGCAGTTCGACAGGGGGCGCTGGGGCCAACGTCCTGACTTTC.